Following are 17 T cell receptor beta chains from one sample sequenced in a study of cytomegalovirus exposure and HLA in healthy donors. The PCR made use of 60 Vbeta and 13 Jbeta primers. Clones were sequenced by immunoSEQ multiplex PCR, and TCRdb holds only the in-frame ones, with some missing. The sample shows about 120,000 clones, almost 85% of them seen only once. The sequenced sample was PBMCs. These receptors all come from a young woman in good health and CMV-seronegative.

V is TRBV14 and J is TRBJ1-4; D ambiguous. The CDR3 spans 13 residues. Trimming stripped 7 bases from V and 5 bases from J, with 11 bases between. The germline V gene has CDR1 SGHDN and CDR2 FVKESK. CDR3 in amino acids: CASTYGGNEKLFF. The CDR3 bases are TGTGCCAGCACTTATGGAGGGAATGAAAAACTGTTTTTT.

V is TRBV29-1 and J is TRBJ2-2; maybe TRBD1 (7 bases). Germline V gives CDR1 SQVTM, CDR2 ANQGSEA. The CDR3 has 14 amino acids. V lost 7 bases to trimming and J lost 4 bases, with 16 bases between them. This CDR3 is CSAHGQGGTGELFF. The DNA for the CDR3 is TGCAGCGCCCATGGGCAGGGGGGCACCGGGGAGCTGTTTTTT.

The chain carries TRBV6-1 and TRBJ1-2; possible D gene TRBD1, 5 bases. The CDR3 is 15 amino acids. Trimming removed 1 base at V and 6 bases at J, with 15 bases between. Germline-derived CDR1 and CDR2 are MNHNS and SASEGT. The CDR3 protein is CASSEGGAGRHGYTF. CDR3 in DNA: TGTGCCAGCAGTGAAGGGGGCGCCGGGAGGCATGGCTACACCTTC.

Regarding this clone: The sample carries other DNA sequences with the same CDR3. The chain combines TRBV5-1 with TRBJ2-2; TRBD1 is a possible D gene (5 bases). Germline CDR1 and CDR2: SGHRS and YFSETQ. The V end lost 2 bases, the J end lost 1 base, and 9 bases lay between the germline ends. The length of the CDR3 is 15 residues. Here the CDR3 DNA reads TGCGCCAGCAGCTTAGGCCAGGGGAACACCGGGGAGCTGTTTTTT. Its translation is CASSLGQGNTGELFF.

The V gene is TRBV19, the J gene TRBJ1-2, with TRBD1 identical over 9 bases. The J segment lost 5 bases and the V segment lost 6 bases, leaving 7 bases of the junction unmatched. CDR1 LNHDA and CDR2 SQIVND come from the germline V gene (reference sequence). CDR3 length: 14 residues. CDR3 loop: CASSPPGQGYGYTF. The CDR3 coding sequence is TGTGCCAGTAGCCCCCCGGGACAGGGTTATGGCTACACCTTC.

The chain employs TRBV29-1 and TRBJ2-3, with 7 positions matching TRBD2. The trim removed 6 bases at V and 0 bases at J, leaving 3 bases unmatched. Germline lookup yields CDR1 SQVTM and CDR2 ANQGSEA. The CDR3 runs to 13 residues. The CDR3 protein is CSVQRGSTDTQYF. The CDR3 DNA sequence: TGCAGCGTCCAGCGGGGTAGCACAGATACGCAGTATTTT.

This clone appeared a single time. This chain uses TRBV25-1 with TRBJ1-1, with a weak D call TRBD1 (5 bases). V lost 0 bases, J lost 1 base, and 12 bases lay in between. Germline-derived CDR1 and CDR2 are MGHDK and SYGVNS. The length of the CDR3 is 16 residues. In DNA form, the CDR3 reads TGTGCCAGCAGTGAATATGAAGGGGCGACGAACACTGAAGCTTTCTTT. This encodes CASSEYEGATNTEAFF.

This clone was detected only once. The rearrangement joins TRBV4-2 to TRBJ2-5; the match to TRBD2 covers 15 bases. The J call may be in error: the DNA end matches TRBJ2-7 better. CDR3 length: 17 amino acids. Germline V lookup: CDR1 LGHNA, CDR2 YNFKEQ. CDR3 sequence: CASSPGLAGGSPYEQYF. CDR3 coding DNA: TGTGCCAGCAGCCCGGGACTAGCGGGAGGTTCCCCCTACGAGCAGTACTTC.

As concerns this clone: Other DNA variants within this sample encode the same CDR3. The chain joins TRBV19 to TRBJ2-1; 11 bases agree with TRBD2. V shed 9 bases, J shed 0 bases, and the junction held 4 bases outside the gene matches. CDR1 is LNHDA and CDR2 is SQIVND in the germline V gene (reference sequence). This CDR3 spans 15 amino acids. DNA of the CDR3: TGTGCCAGCACCACTAGCGGGAGCTCCTACAATGAGCAGTTCTTC. It translates to CASTTSGSSYNEQFF.

J is TRBJ1-2 and V is TRBV6-6; no reliable D call. V shed 2 bases and J shed 7 bases, with 5 bases lying between them. Germline V CDR1 and CDR2: MNHNY, SVGAGI (reference sequence). The CDR3 length is 11 residues. The CDR3 sequence is CASSYLGGYTF. The CDR3 DNA reads TGTGCCAGCAGTTACCTAGGTGGCTACACCTTC.

This CDR3 reads CASSLVGGNTQYF. CDR3 DNA: TGTGCCAGCAGCTTGGTAGGGGGTAATACGCAGTATTTT. V and J are TRBV13 and TRBJ2-3, with TRBD1 as a possible D gene (6 bases). Germline-derived CDR1 and CDR2 are PRHDT and FYEKMQ (reference sequence). The CDR3 has 13 residues. V gave up 3 bases and J gave up 7 bases, with 11 bases separating them.

The chain has TRBV7-9 and TRBJ2-3, with 8 bases matching TRBD2. The CDR3 is 16 residues long. Germline V gene data show CDR1 as SEHNR and CDR2 as FQNEAQ (reference sequence). After removal of 5 bases from V and 2 bases from J, the junction contained 9 bases not matched to a gene. CDR3 coding DNA: TGTGCCAGCAGCGCGGCGGGTAGCGGGGACACAGATACGCAGTATTTT. This translates into CASSAAGSGDTDTQYF.

The chain joins TRBV19 to TRBJ1-1; 8 nucleotides match TRBD1. The V and J ends lost 3 bases and 10 bases, in that order; junction bases with no gene match: 10. Germline values: CDR1 LNHDA, CDR2 SQIVND (reference sequence). The CDR3 has 14 residues. The CDR3 sequence: CASSIRAGGDGAFF. In DNA, the CDR3 is TGTGCCAGTAGTATTAGGGCAGGGGGCGATGGAGCTTTCTTT. Full variable domain (missing parts from reference TRBV19 and TRBJ1-1): DGGITQSPKYLFRKEGQNVTLSCEQNLNHDAMYWYRQDPGQGLRLIYYSQIVNDFQKGDIAEGYSVSREKKESFPLTVTSAQKNPTAFYLCASSIRAGGDGAFFGQGTRLTVV.

The table lists this clone with a count of one. The chain uses TRBV7-6 and TRBJ2-3; D gene ambiguous. Germline V lookup: CDR1 SGHVS, CDR2 FNYEAQ. V was trimmed by 1 base and J by 2 bases, leaving 7 bases between them. This CDR3 is 14 amino acids long. The CDR3 here is CASSLEQSTDTQYF. The CDR3 DNA follows: TGTGCCAGCAGCTTAGAACAGTCCACAGATACGCAGTATTTT.

This chain joins TRBV27 and TRBJ2-2; TRBD1 matches 7 bases. Trimming took 8 bases from V and 1 from J; bases not matched to a gene: 4. CDR1 is MNHEY, CDR2 SMNVEV, per germline (reference sequence). This CDR3 is 14 amino acids long. For the CDR3, the DNA is TGTGCCAGCGCTTGGGACAGGAACACCGGGGAGCTGTTTTTT. This sequence encodes CASAWDRNTGELFF.

The J gene is TRBJ1-5, the V gene TRBV19, with 7 bases identical to TRBD1. Germline loops: CDR1 LNHDA, CDR2 SQIVND (reference sequence). CDR3 size: 16 residues. V gave up 4 bases and J gave up 4 bases; unmatched junction bases: 10. CDR3 residues: CASSTEGARKNQPQHF. CDR3 coding DNA: TGTGCCAGTAGTACAGAGGGGGCGCGTAAAAATCAGCCCCAGCATTTT.

The rearrangement uses TRBV5-1 and TRBJ2-1; no reliable D call. With 4 bases removed from V and 3 bases from J, the gap between germline ends came to 11 bases. The germline V gene encodes CDR1 SGHRS and CDR2 YFSETQ. The CDR3 length is 14 residues. The CDR3 is CASSPSAVYNEQFF. CDR3 bases: TGCGCCAGCAGCCCCAGCGCGGTCTACAATGAGCAGTTCTTC. Full variable domain (rest looked up from reference TRBV5-1 and TRBJ2-1): KAGVTQTPRYLIKTRGQQVTLSCSPISGHRSVSWYQQTPGQGLQFLFEYFSETQRNKGNFPGRFSGRQFSNSRSEMNVSTLELGDSALYLCASSPSAVYNEQFFGPGTRLTVL.